Here is one T cell receptor (beta chain) with its context. Its antigen remains unknown. This record comes from a study of T cells in Graves' hyperthyroidism and ophthalmopathy. About the study: Prior to any treatment, at the point of initial diagnosis, peripheral blood was collected.

Based on clinical symptoms, serum thyroxine and TRAb, thyroid ultrasound and orbital computed tomography, diagnoses were reached. Study results and caveats: A 13 V-J model separated ophthalmopathy from stable hyperthyroidism.

Amplification targeted TCR beta CDR3 regions from RNA transcripts. An initial round of RT-PCR targeting the TCR CDR3 relied on the HTBI primer set. TCRdb reanalysed the multiplex PCR reads using MiXCR and keeps one entry per CDR3 protein. Found here are 500,000 or so distinct CDR3 sequences, more than 15% of them singletons; the top ten hold approximately 15%. Germline V gene sequence: CDR1 DFQATT, CDR2 SNEGSKA (reference sequence). The CDR3 consists of 13 residues. The trim removed 6 bases at V and 5 bases at J, leaving 8 bases unmatched. Sequenced: blood. This chain connects TRBV20-1 to TRBJ2-3; TRBD2 aligns across 7 bases. The source of this sequence is a woman aged 18 to 35 with Graves' ophthalmopathy. The CDR3 loop reads CSAGTNQRDTQYF. The CDR3 nucleotides are TGCAGTGCGGGGACTAACCAGCGAGATACGCAGTATTTT.